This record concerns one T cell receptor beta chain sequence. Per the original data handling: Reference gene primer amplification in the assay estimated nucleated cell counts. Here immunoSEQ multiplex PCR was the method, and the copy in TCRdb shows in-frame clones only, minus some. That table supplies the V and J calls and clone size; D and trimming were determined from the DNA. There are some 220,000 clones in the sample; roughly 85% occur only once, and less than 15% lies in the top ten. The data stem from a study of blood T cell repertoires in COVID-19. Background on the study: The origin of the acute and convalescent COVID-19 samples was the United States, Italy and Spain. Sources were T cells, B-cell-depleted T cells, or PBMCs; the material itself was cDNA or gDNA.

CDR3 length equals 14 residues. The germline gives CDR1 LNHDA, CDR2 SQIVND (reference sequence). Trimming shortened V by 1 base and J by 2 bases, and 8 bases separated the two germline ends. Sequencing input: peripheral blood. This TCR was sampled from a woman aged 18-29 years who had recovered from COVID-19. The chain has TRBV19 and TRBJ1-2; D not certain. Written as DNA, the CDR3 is TGTGCCAGTAGTATAGGTCAGGTAAACTATGGCTACACCTTC. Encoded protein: CASSIGQVNYGYTF. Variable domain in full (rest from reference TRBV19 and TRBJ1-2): DGGITQSPKYLFRKEGQNVTLSCEQNLNHDAMYWYRQDPGQGLRLIYYSQIVNDFQKGDIAEGYSVSREKKESFPLTVTSAQKNPTAFYLCASSIGQVNYGYTFGSGTRLTVV.